This TCR beta chain is from a study of cytomegalovirus exposure and HLA in healthy donors. The PCR employed 60 Vbeta primers together with 13 Jbeta primers. Clones were read by immunoSEQ multiplex PCR, and TCRdb kept only the in-frame ones, dropping some. This sample's table has around 76,000 clones. Germline-derived CDR1 and CDR2 are SGHTA and FQGNSA. V gave up 4 bases and J gave up 7 bases; unmatched junction bases: 20. The CDR3 runs 18 residues. Regarding the study as a whole: When a later analysis compared HLA-associated TCR beta chains with equally common others, the HLA-associated chains turned out to be more clonally expanded and to have lower generation probabilities. The investigators catalogued some 160 TCR beta chains as cytomegalovirus-associated. By HLA locus, TCR association rates varied in a later analysis, with DRB1 showing the most and HLA-C the fewest. In a later analysis, about 17,000 TCR beta sequences were associated with HLA alleles at 0.05 false discovery rate.

Notes on this clone: No antigen is known for it. Other DNA sequences in this specimen translate into the identical CDR3.

Specimen: PBMCs. This TCR was sampled from a woman aged 55-69 years in good health and CMV-seronegative. This chain joins TRBV7-2 and TRBJ2-7, with TRBD1 matching 9 bases. In DNA, the CDR3 is TGTGCCAGCAGCTCCACAGGGGGCGCTTCGGGTGTGGCCGGGGAGCAGTACTTC. Encoded protein: CASSSTGGASGVAGEQYF.